The 8 T cell receptor beta chains presented below share a single source sample, sequenced in a study of early T cells in non-severe SARS-CoV-2 infection (dated by TCRdb to about 2021). Libraries were constructed by 5' RACE. TCRdb names NextSeq 500 as the instrument used. The raw public data were reprocessed by TCRdb itself: fastp quality trimming at Q25, MiXCR clonotype calling, in-frame beta chains only. Rows are combined by CDR3 protein, so each entry shows the most common genes and DNA. Across this sample there are tens of thousands of distinct CDR3 sequences, with approximately 7.6% seen only once. The ten largest clones represent roughly 4.2% of the sample. Sequenced: whole blood. Every receptor here comes from an adult who was a healthcare worker with PCR-confirmed SARS-CoV-2 infection or an uninfected control (not recorded which).

This clonotype has a count of ten or more. The chain recombines TRBV6-5 with TRBJ2-3; weak D call: TRBD2 (7 bases). Germline CDR1 MNHEY, CDR2 SVGAGI. V gave up 6 bases and J gave up 6 bases, with 16 bases separating them. The CDR3 is made up of 14 amino acids. In nucleotides, the CDR3 is TGTGCCAGCAGCCGGATTGGCGGGGGCGATACGCAGTATTTT. Its protein product is CASSRIGGGDTQYF.

This clonotype showed up just a few times. The chain joins TRBV11-2 to TRBJ2-7; D remains ambiguous. The CDR3 has 16 residues. Germline V CDR1 and CDR2: SGHAT, FQNNGV. Trimming removed 4 bases at V and 0 bases at J, with 16 bases between. The CDR3, as DNA: TGTGCCAGCAGCTCTATCTCAGTGAACAGCTCCTACGAGCAGTACTTC. As protein: CASSSISVNSSYEQYF.

This clonotype has a handful of counts. The CDR3 DNA sequence: TGCGCCAGCAGCCACCTACTAGGAGGCGCGGTGGGTTCACCCCTCCACTTT. Its protein product is CASSHLLGGAVGSPLHF. The chain employs TRBV4-1 and TRBJ1-6; no firm D call. Germline CDR1 MGHRA, CDR2 YSYEKL. V was trimmed by 3 bases and J by 9 bases, leaving 21 bases between them. CDR3 size: 17 residues.

There are a few counts of this clonotype. The chain is built from TRBV7-2 and TRBJ2-7; 9 nucleotides line up with TRBD2. Germline V gene sequence: CDR1 SGHTA, CDR2 FQGNSA. The length of the CDR3 is 14 residues. V was clipped by 5 bases and J by 5 bases; unmatched bases: 7. The CDR3 region is CASSLSGSQNEQYF. In DNA form, the CDR3 reads TGTGCCAGCAGCCTTAGCGGGAGTCAAAACGAGCAGTACTTC.

V is TRBV2 and J is TRBJ2-7; D perhaps matches TRBD1 (6 bases). Trimming took off 3 bases at V and 1 base at J, with 10 bases between the two ends. Germline loops: CDR1 SNHLY, CDR2 FYNNEI. This CDR3 is built from 14 residues. CDR3 nucleotide sequence: TGTGCCAGCAGTGATATGGGGGCTTCCTACGAGCAGTACTTC. Encoded protein: CASSDMGASYEQYF. Together with reference TRBV2 and TRBJ2-7, the CDR3 gives the full variable domain: EPEVTQTPSHQVTQMGQEVILRCVPISNHLYFYWYRQILGQKVEFLVSFYNNEISEKSEIFDDQFSVERPDGSNFTLKIRSTKLEDSAMYFCASSDMGASYEQYFGPGTRLTVT.

The chain is built from TRBV12-3 or TRBV12-4 and TRBJ2-1; D is perhaps TRBD1 (5 bases). The CDR3 is made up of 16 amino acids. The V gene lost 3 bases and the J gene lost 9 bases, with 21 bases spanning the gap. This CDR3 is CASSFRTQPIRGEQFF. In nucleotides, the CDR3 is TGTGCCAGCAGTTTTCGGACGCAACCTATTAGGGGTGAGCAGTTCTTC.

V is TRBV7-9 and J is TRBJ2-3; D call uncertain. V lost 8 bases and J lost 3, with 6 bases in between. Germline V gene sequence: CDR1 SEHNR, CDR2 FQNEAQ (reference sequence). This CDR3 is 11 amino acids long. In DNA, the CDR3 is TGTGCCAGCTCACCAACAGATACGCAGTATTTT. Translating gives CASSPTDTQYF.

Only a few counts were recorded for this clonotype. The V gene is TRBV5-1, the J gene TRBJ1-4; no reliable D call. The V gene's germline CDR1 is SGHRS and CDR2 YFSETQ. The CDR3 runs to 16 residues. Trimming stripped 1 base from V and 0 bases from J, with 10 bases between. The CDR3 DNA reads TGCGCCAGCAGCTTGAGGGCGGGATCAACTAATGAAAAACTGTTTTTT. Translation gives CASSLRAGSTNEKLFF.